Presented here are 15 T cell receptor beta chains from one specimen sequenced in a study of tumor and adjacent non-tumor tissue in lung cancer. A modified ARM-PCR protocol with three rounds of nested PCR amplified TCRbeta. Using its own MiXCR run on the multiplex PCR reads, TCRdb lists one record per CDR3 protein. The repertoire holds 200,000 to 250,000 distinct CDR3 sequences, with about 71% as singletons. This sample's RNA came from whole unsorted tissue. Sequenced input: lung tumor tissue. All receptors derive from a man aged 55 to 69 with non-small cell lung cancer.

Of note for this clonotype: A read error may account for a junction end that differs from germline. V is TRBV29-1 and J is TRBJ1-6; D is unresolved. This CDR3 comprises 15 residues. Germline V CDR1 and CDR2: SQVTM, ANQGSEA. The DNA of the CDR3 is TGCAGCGTTGAAGATACCGGGAAAGCTAATTCACCCCTCCGCTTT. As protein: CSVEDTGKANSPLRF. Based on the CDR3 plus reference TRBV29-1 and TRBJ1-6, the full variable domain is SAVISQKPSRDICQRGTSLTIQCQVDSQVTMMFWYRQQPGQSLTLIATANQGSEATYESGFVIDKFPISRPNLTFSTLTVSNMSPEDSSIYLCSVEDTGKANSPLRFGNGTRLTVT.

This clonotype was seen a few times. This sequence joins TRBV12-3 or TRBV12-4 and TRBJ2-7, with 8 bases fitting TRBD1. The CDR3 covers 13 residues. Trimming at V came to 5 bases and at J to 5 bases, leaving 5 bases not matched to a gene. CDR3 sequence (DNA): TGTGCCAGCAGTGGACAGGGAGTCGACGAGCAGTACTTC. Translated, it gives CASSGQGVDEQYF.

This chain connects TRBV11-2 to TRBJ1-4; maybe TRBD1 (6 bases). Trimming stripped 5 bases from V and 5 bases from J, with 15 bases between. CDR3 length: 15 residues. CDR1 and CDR2 from the germline V gene are SGHAT and FQNNGV. The CDR3 sequence is CASSETGTWNEKLFF. For the CDR3, the DNA is TGTGCCAGCAGCGAAACAGGGACCTGGAATGAAAAACTGTTTTTT.

About this clonotype: A much larger clone is a single base away; this may be a read error. This rearrangement joins TRBV6-5 to TRBJ2-2; TRBD1 or TRBD2 may be the D gene (5 bases each). The CDR3 spans 14 residues. Germline V gene sequence: CDR1 MNHEY, CDR2 SVGAGI. This CDR3 is CASRNQRGTGEMFF. The CDR3 bases are TGTGCCAGCAGAAATCAGAGGGGCACCGGGGAGATGTTTTTT.

Worth noting for this clonotype: A read error may be the cause here, since a much bigger clone is one base away. The J gene is TRBJ2-7, the V gene TRBV6-1, with 8 bases that match TRBD2. The CDR3 loop spans 16 amino acids. The germline gives CDR1 MNHNS, CDR2 SASEGT. The junction had 10 bases not matched to a gene; V was cut back by 4 bases and J by 2 bases. This CDR3 is CASSVNTGTSPYEQYF. CDR3 in DNA: TGTGCCAGCAGTGTCAATACCGGGACTAGTCCCTACGAGCAGTACTTC.

This clonotype came up many times. The V call is TRBV11-2, the J call TRBJ2-5; 7 nucleotides agree with TRBD2. CDR3 length equals 14 residues. The V and J ends lost 5 bases and 0 bases, in that order; junction bases with no gene match: 3. Germline values: CDR1 SGHAT, CDR2 FQNNGV. CDR3 sequence: CASSGGGYQETQYF. The DNA of the CDR3 is TGTGCCAGCAGCGGGGGGGGGTACCAAGAGACCCAGTACTTC.

In the case of this clonotype: This is likely a read error, given that the CDR3 carries no conserved phenylalanine or tryptophan at its end. This CDR3 is CASSLGVETQYL. CDR3 coding DNA: TGTGCCAGCAGCTTAGGAGTAGAGACTCAGTACTTG. This chain links TRBV11-2 with TRBJ2-5, with D uncertain. Germline V gene lookup returns CDR1 SGHAT and CDR2 FQNNGV. The length of the CDR3 is 12 residues.

The chain recombines TRBV4-2 with TRBJ2-3; perhaps D is TRBD1 or TRBD2 (5 bases each). Trimming stripped 3 bases from V and 0 bases from J, with 10 bases between. The CDR3 sequence is 15 residues long. Germline V CDR1 and CDR2: LGHNA, YNFKEQ. The CDR3 here is CASSHRRDSTDTQYF. CDR3 sequence (DNA): TGTGCCAGCAGCCATCGCCGGGACAGCACAGATACGCAGTATTTT.

There are a few counts of this clonotype. V gene TRBV6-6 combines with J gene TRBJ1-2; maybe TRBD1 (6 bases). This CDR3 is built from 12 residues. With 5 bases removed from V and 9 bases from J, the gap between germline ends came to 13 bases. Germline loops: CDR1 MNHNY, CDR2 SVGAGI (reference sequence). The CDR3 nucleotides read TGTGCCAGCAGTCCTCAGGGGCGATGCTACACCTTC. It yields the protein CASSPQGRCYTF.

For this clonotype: The CDR3 does not close with the conserved phenylalanine or tryptophan, likely indicating a read error. The chain carries TRBV6-5 and TRBJ2-5, with TRBD2 identical over 7 bases. This CDR3 is 14 amino acids long. Germline V lookup: CDR1 MNHEY, CDR2 SVGAGI. The CDR3 DNA follows: TGTGTCAGCAGTGATACCGGAACTGCGGGGGCCCAGTACCTC. This codes for CVSSDTGTAGAQYL.

In the case of this clonotype: A clone one base away is much larger, so this may be a read error. The rearrangement uses TRBV20-1 and TRBJ1-5, with TRBD1 matching 8 bases. Germline CDR1 reads DFQATT; CDR2 reads SNEGSKA (reference sequence). The CDR3 spans 14 residues. CDR3 residues: CSTSRPGGGQPQHF. The CDR3 DNA is TGCAGTACTAGTCGGCCAGGGGGCGGGCAGCCCCAGCATTTT.

The table lists this clonotype with a count of one. This rearrangement joins TRBV20-1 to TRBJ2-7; D may be TRBD2 (6 bases). Per germline, CDR1 DFQATT and CDR2 SNEGSKA (reference sequence). The CDR3 contains 15 residues. V dropped 6 bases and J dropped 7 bases, with 25 bases sitting between them. CDR3 coding DNA: TGCAGTGCAAGAAGACGGACTACTAGCTGCTATGAGCAGTACTTC. Encoded protein: CSARRRTTSCYEQYF.

About this clonotype itself: An end of the junction differs from the germline gene, which may be a read error. The chain combines TRBV12-3 or TRBV12-4 with TRBJ1-3; D is unclear. There are 14 residues in the CDR3. Written as DNA, the CDR3 is TGTGCCAACAGTCCACAGAGCTCTCGAAACACCATATATTTT. This translates into CANSPQSSRNTIYF.

A note on this clonotype: A much larger clone lies a single base off, so this may be a read error. The CDR3 sequence: CASSQDRINTHNSRLHF. DNA of the CDR3: TGTGCCAGCAGCCAGGACAGAATCAACACACATAATTCACGCCTCCACTTT. The gene calls are TRBV4-2 and TRBJ1-6; TRBD1 might be the D (6 bases). CDR1 LGHNA and CDR2 YNFKEQ come from the germline V gene. This CDR3 region has 17 residues.

On this clonotype itself: Since a much larger clone is just one base distant, this may be a read error. Because it lacks the conserved phenylalanine or tryptophan at the end, this CDR3 is likely a read error. This chain uses TRBV6-2 or TRBV6-3 with TRBJ2-1; 10 bases match TRBD2. CDR3 size: 19 residues. The V segment lost 3 bases and the J segment 7 bases; nucleotides outside the gene matches: 18. Germline CDR1 and CDR2: MNHEY and SVGEGT. In nucleotides, the CDR3 is TGTGCCAGCAGTTATCACTCGAGCGGAGCGGGAGGGCCCCTGAATGAGCAGTTCATC. Its translation is CASSYHSSGAGGPLNEQFI.